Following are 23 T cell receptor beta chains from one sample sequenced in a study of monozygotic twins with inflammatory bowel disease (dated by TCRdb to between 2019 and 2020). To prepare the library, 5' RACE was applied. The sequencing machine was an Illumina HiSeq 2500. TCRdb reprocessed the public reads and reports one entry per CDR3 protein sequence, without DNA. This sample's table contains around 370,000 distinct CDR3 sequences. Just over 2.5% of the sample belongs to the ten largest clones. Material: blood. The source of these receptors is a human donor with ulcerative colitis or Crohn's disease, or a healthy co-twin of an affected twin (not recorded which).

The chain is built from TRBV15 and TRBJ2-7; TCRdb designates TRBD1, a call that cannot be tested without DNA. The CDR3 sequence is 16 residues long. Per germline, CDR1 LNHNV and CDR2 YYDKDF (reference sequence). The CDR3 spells CATSRRFRDRVDEQYF.

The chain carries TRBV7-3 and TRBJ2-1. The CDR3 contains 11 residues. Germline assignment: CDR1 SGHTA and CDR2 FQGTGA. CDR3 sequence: CASRNYNEQFF.

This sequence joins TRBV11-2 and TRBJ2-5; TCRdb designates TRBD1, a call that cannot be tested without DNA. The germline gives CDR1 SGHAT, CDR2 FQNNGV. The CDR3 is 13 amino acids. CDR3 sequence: CASSFGAQETQYF. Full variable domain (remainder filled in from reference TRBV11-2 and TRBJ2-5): EAGVAQSPRYKIIEKRQSVAFWCNPISGHATLYWYQQILGQGPKLLIQFQNNGVVDDSQLPKDRFSAERLKGVDSTLKIQPAKLEDSAVYLCASSFGAQETQYFGPGTRLLVL.

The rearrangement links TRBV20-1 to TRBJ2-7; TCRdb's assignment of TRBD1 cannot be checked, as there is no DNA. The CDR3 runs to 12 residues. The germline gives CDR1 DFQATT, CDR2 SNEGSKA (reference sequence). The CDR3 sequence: CSAGTGPYEQYF.

The CDR3 is CATSDLRDRPQETQYF. This chain joins TRBV24-1 and TRBJ2-5; the TCRdb D gene call, TRBD1, has no DNA to confirm it. Per the germline V gene, CDR1 is KGHDR and CDR2 is SFDVKD. This CDR3 region has 16 residues.

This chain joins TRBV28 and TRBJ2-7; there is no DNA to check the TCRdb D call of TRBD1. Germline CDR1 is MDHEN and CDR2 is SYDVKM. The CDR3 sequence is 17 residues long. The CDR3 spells CASSLFKGTGSSYEQYF.

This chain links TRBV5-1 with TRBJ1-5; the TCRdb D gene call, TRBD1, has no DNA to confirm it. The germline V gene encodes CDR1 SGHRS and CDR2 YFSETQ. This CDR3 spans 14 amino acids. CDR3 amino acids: CASSLVQGGQPQHF.

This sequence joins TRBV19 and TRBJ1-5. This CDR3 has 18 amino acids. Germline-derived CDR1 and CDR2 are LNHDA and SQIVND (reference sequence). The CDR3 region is CASKYAVIGSGPNQPQHF.

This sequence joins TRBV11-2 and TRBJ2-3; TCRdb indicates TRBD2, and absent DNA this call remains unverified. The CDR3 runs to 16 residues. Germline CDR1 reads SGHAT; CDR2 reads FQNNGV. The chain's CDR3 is CASSFAAGGPTDTQYF. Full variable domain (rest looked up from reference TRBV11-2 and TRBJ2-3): EAGVAQSPRYKIIEKRQSVAFWCNPISGHATLYWYQQILGQGPKLLIQFQNNGVVDDSQLPKDRFSAERLKGVDSTLKIQPAKLEDSAVYLCASSFAAGGPTDTQYFGPGTRLTVL.

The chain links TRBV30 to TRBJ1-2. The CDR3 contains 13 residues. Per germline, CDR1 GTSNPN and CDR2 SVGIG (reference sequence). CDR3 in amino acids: CAWSVGGFYGYTF.

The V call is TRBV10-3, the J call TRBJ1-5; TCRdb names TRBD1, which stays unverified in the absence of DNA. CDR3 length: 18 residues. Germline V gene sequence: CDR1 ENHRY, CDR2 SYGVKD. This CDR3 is CAISEGPQGSFANQPQHF.

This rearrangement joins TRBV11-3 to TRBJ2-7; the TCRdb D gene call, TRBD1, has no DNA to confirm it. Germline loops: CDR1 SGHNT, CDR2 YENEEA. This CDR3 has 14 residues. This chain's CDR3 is CASSAGTGTTKQYF.

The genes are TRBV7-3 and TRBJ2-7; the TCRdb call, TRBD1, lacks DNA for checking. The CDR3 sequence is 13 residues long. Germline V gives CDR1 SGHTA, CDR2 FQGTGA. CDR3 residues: CASSQGPGREQYF.

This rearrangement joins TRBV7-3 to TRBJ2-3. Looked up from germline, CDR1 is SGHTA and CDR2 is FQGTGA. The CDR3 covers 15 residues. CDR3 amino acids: CASSLVSTSTDTQYF.

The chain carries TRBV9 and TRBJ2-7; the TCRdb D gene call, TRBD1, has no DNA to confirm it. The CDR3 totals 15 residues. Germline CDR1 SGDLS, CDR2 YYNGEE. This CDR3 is CASSVEGVASYEQYF.

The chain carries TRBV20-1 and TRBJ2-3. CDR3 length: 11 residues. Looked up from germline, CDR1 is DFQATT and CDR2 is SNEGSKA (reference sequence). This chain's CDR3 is CSAARGDTQYF.

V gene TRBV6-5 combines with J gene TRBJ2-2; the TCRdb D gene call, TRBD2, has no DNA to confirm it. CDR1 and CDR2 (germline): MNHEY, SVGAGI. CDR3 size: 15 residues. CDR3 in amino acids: CASSYGPGQTGELFF.

The CDR3: CASSPSHRGETQYF. The chain uses TRBV3-1 and TRBJ2-5; TCRdb's D gene call, TRBD1, goes unchecked for lack of DNA. CDR3 length: 14 amino acids. Germline V gene sequence: CDR1 LGHDT, CDR2 YNNKEL (reference sequence).

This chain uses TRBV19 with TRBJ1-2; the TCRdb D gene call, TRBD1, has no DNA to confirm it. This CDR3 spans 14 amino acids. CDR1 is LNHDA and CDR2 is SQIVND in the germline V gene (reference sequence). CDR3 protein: CASSRDRVLNGYTF.

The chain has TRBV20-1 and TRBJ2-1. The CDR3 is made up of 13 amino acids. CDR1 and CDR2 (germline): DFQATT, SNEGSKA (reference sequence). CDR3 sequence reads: CSKERGPYNEQFF.

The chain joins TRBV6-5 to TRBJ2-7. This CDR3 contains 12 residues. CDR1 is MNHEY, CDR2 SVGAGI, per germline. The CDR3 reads CASRKDIYEQYF.

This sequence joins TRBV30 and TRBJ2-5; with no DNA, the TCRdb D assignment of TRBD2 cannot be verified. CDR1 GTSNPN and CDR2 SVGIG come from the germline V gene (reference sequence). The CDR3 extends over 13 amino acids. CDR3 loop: CACTGLGSETQYF.

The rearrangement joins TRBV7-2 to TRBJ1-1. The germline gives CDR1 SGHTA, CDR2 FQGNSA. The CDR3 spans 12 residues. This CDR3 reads CASSLATPEAFF. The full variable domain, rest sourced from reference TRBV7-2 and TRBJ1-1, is GAGVSQSPSNKVTEKGKDVELRCDPISGHTALYWYRQSLGQGLEFLIYFQGNSAPDKSGLPSDRFSAERTGGSVSTLTIQRTQQEDSAVYLCASSLATPEAFFGQGTRLTVV.